This T cell receptor beta chain was recovered during a study of blood T cell repertoires in COVID-19. TCRdb's table, derived via immunoSEQ multiplex PCR, lists solely in-frame clones and lacks some. This table holds around 200,000 clones, approximately 86% found once. Losses at the gene ends were 3 bases for V and 6 bases for J; bases not matched to a gene: 8. There are 15 residues in the CDR3. Germline values: CDR1 SGDLS, CDR2 YYNGEE. The rearrangement links TRBV9 to TRBJ2-2, with 7 nucleotides matching TRBD1. The specimen sequenced was PBMCs or T cells enriched from blood (not recorded which). This TCR derives from a young woman who had been exposed to COVID-19. The chain's CDR3 is CASSGKQGPSGELFF. CDR3 bases: TGTGCCAGCAGCGGAAAACAGGGGCCGTCCGGGGAGCTGTTTTTT.